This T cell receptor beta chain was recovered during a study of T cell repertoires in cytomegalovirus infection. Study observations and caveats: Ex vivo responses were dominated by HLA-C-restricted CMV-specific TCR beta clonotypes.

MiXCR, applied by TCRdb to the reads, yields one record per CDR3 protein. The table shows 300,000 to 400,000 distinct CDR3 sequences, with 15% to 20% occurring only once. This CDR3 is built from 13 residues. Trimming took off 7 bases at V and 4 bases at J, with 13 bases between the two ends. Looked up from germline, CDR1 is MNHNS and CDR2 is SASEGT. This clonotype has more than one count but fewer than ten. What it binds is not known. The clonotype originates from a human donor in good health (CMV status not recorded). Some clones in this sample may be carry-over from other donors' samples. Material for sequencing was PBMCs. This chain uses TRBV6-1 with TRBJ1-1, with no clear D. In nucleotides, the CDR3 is TGTGCCAGCAACAACAGACGAGGCACTGAAGCTTTCTTT. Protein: CASNNRRGTEAFF.